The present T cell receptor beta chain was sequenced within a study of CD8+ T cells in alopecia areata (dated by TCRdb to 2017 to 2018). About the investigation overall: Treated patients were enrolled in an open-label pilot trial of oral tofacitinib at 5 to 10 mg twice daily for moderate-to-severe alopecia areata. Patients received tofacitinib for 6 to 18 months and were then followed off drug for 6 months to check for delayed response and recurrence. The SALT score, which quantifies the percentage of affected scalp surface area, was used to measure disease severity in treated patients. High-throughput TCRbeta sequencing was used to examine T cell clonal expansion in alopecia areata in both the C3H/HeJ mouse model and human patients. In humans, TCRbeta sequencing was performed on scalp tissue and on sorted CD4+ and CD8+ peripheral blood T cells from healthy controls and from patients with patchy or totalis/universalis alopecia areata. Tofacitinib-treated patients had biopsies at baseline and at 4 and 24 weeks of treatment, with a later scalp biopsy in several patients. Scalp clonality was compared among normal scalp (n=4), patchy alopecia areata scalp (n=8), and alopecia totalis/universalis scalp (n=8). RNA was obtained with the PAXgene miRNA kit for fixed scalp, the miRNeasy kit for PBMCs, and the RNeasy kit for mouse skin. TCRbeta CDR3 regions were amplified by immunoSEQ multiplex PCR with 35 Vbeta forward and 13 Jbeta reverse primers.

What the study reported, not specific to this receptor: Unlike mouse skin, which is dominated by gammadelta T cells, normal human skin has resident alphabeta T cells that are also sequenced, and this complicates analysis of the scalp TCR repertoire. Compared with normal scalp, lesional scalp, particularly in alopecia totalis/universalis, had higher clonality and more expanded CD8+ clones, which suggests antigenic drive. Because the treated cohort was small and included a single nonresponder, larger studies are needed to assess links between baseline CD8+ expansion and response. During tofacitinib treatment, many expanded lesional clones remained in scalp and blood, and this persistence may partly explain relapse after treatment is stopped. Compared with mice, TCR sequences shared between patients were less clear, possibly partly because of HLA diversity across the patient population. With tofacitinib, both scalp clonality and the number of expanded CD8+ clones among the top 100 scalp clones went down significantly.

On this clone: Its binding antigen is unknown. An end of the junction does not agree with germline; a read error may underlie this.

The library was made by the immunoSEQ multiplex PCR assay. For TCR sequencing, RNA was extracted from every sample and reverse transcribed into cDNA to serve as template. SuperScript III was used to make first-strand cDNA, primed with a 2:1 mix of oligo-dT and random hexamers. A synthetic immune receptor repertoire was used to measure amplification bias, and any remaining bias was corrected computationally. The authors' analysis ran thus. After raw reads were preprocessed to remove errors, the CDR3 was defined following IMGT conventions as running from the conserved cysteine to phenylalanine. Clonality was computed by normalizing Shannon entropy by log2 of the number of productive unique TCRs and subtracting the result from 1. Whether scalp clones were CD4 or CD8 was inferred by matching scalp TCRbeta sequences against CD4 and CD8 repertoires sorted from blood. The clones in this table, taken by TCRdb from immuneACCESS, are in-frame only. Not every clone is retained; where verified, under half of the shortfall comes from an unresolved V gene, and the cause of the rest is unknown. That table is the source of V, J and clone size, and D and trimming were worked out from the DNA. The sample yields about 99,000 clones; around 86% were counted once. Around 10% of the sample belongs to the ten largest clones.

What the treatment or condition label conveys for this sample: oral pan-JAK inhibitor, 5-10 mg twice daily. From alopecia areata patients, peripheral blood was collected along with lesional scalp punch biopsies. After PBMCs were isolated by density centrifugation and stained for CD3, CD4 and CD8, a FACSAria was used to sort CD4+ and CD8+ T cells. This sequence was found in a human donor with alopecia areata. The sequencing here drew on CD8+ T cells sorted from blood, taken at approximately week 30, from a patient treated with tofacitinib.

The CDR3 sequence is CASSYVTGGDSSLHF. The DNA reads TGTGCCAGCAGTTACGTTACAGGGGGCGATTCATCCCTCCACTTT. Recombination linked TRBV6-5 to TRBJ1-6, and 9 junction bases match TRBD1. The CDR3 runs 15 amino acids, cysteine and phenylalanine included. CDR3 DNA is the only sequence kept; it has 45 bases, read in frame from the first base. For CDR1 and CDR2, the germline V gene lists MNHEY and SVGAGI.